This is a list of T cell receptor beta chains from one sample in a study of PD-1 blockade in classical Hodgkin lymphoma. Using immunoSEQ multiplex PCR, the repertoire was profiled, and TCRdb retains in-frame clones only, with some absent. The sample comprises around 100,000 clones, around nine tenths of which are singletons, and approximately 2.9% rests with the top ten. The sequenced sample was peripheral blood mononuclear cells (PBMCs), obtained before the fourth cycle of nivolumab. These receptors came from a human donor with classical Hodgkin lymphoma. Both conserved end residues are part of each CDR3. The D gene is left open where the match is weak. Clone size is stated in some rows and not others, as once, few, many or a class when expanded.

cdr3_aa	cdr3_nt	v_call	d_call	clone_size	j_call
CASGQGNEKLFF	TGTGCCTCGGGACAGGGAAATGAAAAACTGTTTTTT	TRBV15	TRBD1	NA	TRBJ1-4
CASSSKGSYEQYF	TGTGCCAGCAGTAGCAAGGGCTCCTACGAGCAGTACTTC	TRBV25-1	NA	NA	TRBJ2-7
CASSWGSGSYNEQFF	TGTGCCAGCAGCTGGGGGAGCGGCTCCTACAATGAGCAGTTCTTC	TRBV13	NA	NA	TRBJ2-1
CASSAQGGGENGQYF	TGTGCCAGCAGCGCCCAGGGGGGCGGGGAGAACGGGCAGTATTTT	TRBV7-3	NA	NA	TRBJ2-3
CASGTMTASGNTIYF	TGTGCCAGCGGTACAATGACAGCCTCTGGAAACACCATATATTTT	TRBV28	NA	NA	TRBJ1-3
CASKSGTGWGDTQYF	TGTGCCAGCAAATCCGGGACAGGGTGGGGAGATACGCAGTATTTT	TRBV19	TRBD1	NA	TRBJ2-3
CASSQEESGAFFDTEAFF	TGCGCCAGCAGCCAAGAAGAGTCAGGGGCTTTTTTCGACACTGAAGCTTTCTTT	TRBV4-1	NA	NA	TRBJ1-1
CASSLGRDSPLHF	TGTGCCAGCAGTCTTGGACGGGATTCACCCCTCCACTTT	TRBV6-1	NA	NA	TRBJ1-6
CASSFGQYTDTQYF	TGTGCCAGCAGCTTCGGACAGTACACAGATACGCAGTATTTT	TRBV5-6	NA	NA	TRBJ2-3
CASSYELRDNSGNTIYF	TGTGCCAGCAGCTACGAACTCCGGGACAACTCTGGAAACACCATATATTTT	TRBV7-9	NA	NA	TRBJ1-3
CASSIVTGQRNQPQHF	TGTGCCAGTAGTATAGTCACGGGACAGAGAAATCAGCCCCAGCATTTT	TRBV19	TRBD1	NA	TRBJ1-5
CASSLASRKQFF	TGTGCCAGCAGCTTAGCCTCTCGTAAGCAGTTCTTC	TRBV7-9	NA	NA	TRBJ2-1
CATDTGSSYNSPLHF	TGTGCCACAGACACAGGGAGCTCCTATAATTCACCCCTCCACTTT	TRBV19	NA	few	TRBJ1-6
CASTFTSGTDTQYF	TGTGCCAGTACGTTTACTAGCGGCACAGATACGCAGTATTTT	TRBV19	TRBD2	once	TRBJ2-3
CASSLVPYGGGYNEQFF	TGTGCCAGCAGTTTGGTTCCCTACGGGGGGGGTTACAATGAGCAGTTCTTC	TRBV27	TRBD2	NA	TRBJ2-1
CASSGRRGPGNTIYF	TGTGCCAGTAGTGGAAGGAGGGGGCCTGGAAACACCATATATTTT	TRBV19	TRBD1	NA	TRBJ1-3
CASSVAAGTNYEQYF	TGTGCCAGCAGCGTAGCAGCAGGGACCAACTACGAGCAGTACTTC	TRBV9	NA	NA	TRBJ2-7
CASSSQGAGAYEQYF	TGTGCCAGCAGCTCGCAAGGGGCAGGGGCCTACGAGCAGTACTTC	TRBV5-4	NA	once	TRBJ2-7
CASSVGRRGQVYGYTF	TGTGCCAGCAGCGTAGGAAGACGGGGACAGGTCTATGGCTACACCTTC	TRBV9	TRBD1	NA	TRBJ1-2
CASSVGLHTDTQYF	TGTGCCAGCAGCGTGGGCCTCCACACAGATACGCAGTATTTT	TRBV4-2	NA	NA	TRBJ2-3
CASSLGLGSHTEAFF	TGTGCCAGCAGCTTAGGTCTAGGCAGCCACACTGAAGCTTTCTTT	TRBV11-3	NA	few	TRBJ1-1
CASSHQRGTIF	TGTGCCAGCAGTCACCAGCGGGGGACGATCTTC	TRBV28	TRBD2	NA	TRBJ2-7
CASSSNRDQPQHF	TGTGCCAGTAGTTCAAACAGGGATCAGCCCCAGCATTTT	TRBV19	NA	NA	TRBJ1-5
CASSLGTTQETQYF	TGTGCCAGCAGCTTAGGGACTACTCAAGAGACCCAGTACTTC	TRBV5-4	TRBD2	NA	TRBJ2-5
CASSRLASRETQYF	TGTGCCAGCAGCCGACTAGCCTCCCGGGAGACCCAGTACTTC	TRBV5-4	TRBD2	NA	TRBJ2-5
CASSELNRFAGELFF	TGTGCCAGCAGTGAATTAAATCGATTCGCCGGGGAGCTGTTTTTT	TRBV25-1	NA	many	TRBJ2-2
CASSLPAGGSGNTIYF	TGTGCCAGCAGCTTGCCGGCGGGGGGCTCTGGAAACACCATATATTTT	TRBV5-6	NA	NA	TRBJ1-3
CASSDRARSYNEQFF	TGTGCCAGCAGTGACCGGGCGAGGTCCTACAATGAGCAGTTCTTC	TRBV25-1	NA	NA	TRBJ2-1
CASTPERGAHTGELFF	TGTGCCAGCACCCCAGAGCGGGGGGCGCACACCGGGGAGCTGTTTTTT	TRBV7-9	TRBD2	NA	TRBJ2-2
CASSQDFISYEQYF	TGCGCCAGCAGCCAAGATTTCATATCCTACGAGCAGTACTTC	TRBV4-3	NA	NA	TRBJ2-7
CASSLGDLVKQYF	TGTGCCAGCAGCTTAGGGGACCTGGTGAAGCAGTACTTC	TRBV7-2	NA	once	TRBJ2-7
CASSVWGAKTDTQYF	TGTGCCAGCAGCGTCTGGGGGGCGAAGACAGATACGCAGTATTTT	TRBV9	NA	NA	TRBJ2-3
CASSETSGGRQYF	TGCGCCAGCAGTGAGACGAGCGGGGGGCGGCAGTATTTT	TRBV10-2	TRBD2	NA	TRBJ2-3
CASSPRPTAGVMNTEAFF	TGTGCCAGCTCACCACGCCCGACGGCGGGGGTGATGAACACTGAAGCTTTCTTT	TRBV18	NA	many	TRBJ1-1
CASWGETQYF	TGTGCCAGCTGGGGAGAGACCCAGTACTTC	TRBV18	NA	NA	TRBJ2-5
CSVERAGTNGYTF	TGCAGCGTTGAACGGGCAGGGACGAATGGCTACACCTTC	TRBV29-1	NA	NA	TRBJ1-2
CASSPGTGTRNQPQHF	TGTGCCAGTAGTCCGGGGACAGGGACTCGGAATCAGCCCCAGCATTTT	TRBV19	TRBD1	NA	TRBJ1-5
CSVVGEGGYTF	TGCAGCGTTGTAGGGGAAGGTGGCTACACCTTC	TRBV29-1	NA	NA	TRBJ1-2
CASSFTSGGSYEQYF	TGTGCCAGCAGTTTCACTAGCGGGGGCTCCTACGAGCAGTACTTC	TRBV27	TRBD2	NA	TRBJ2-7
CASSFSYEAFF	TGTGCCAGCAGCTTTTCGTATGAAGCTTTCTTT	TRBV7-9	NA	NA	TRBJ1-1
CASSAPVWGPIGVYNEQFF	TGTGCCAGCAGCGCCCCGGTTTGGGGCCCTATCGGAGTTTACAATGAGCAGTTCTTC	TRBV7-9	NA	NA	TRBJ2-1
CASSFVTANTEAFF	TGCGCCAGCAGCTTCGTTACAGCTAACACTGAAGCTTTCTTT	TRBV5-1	NA	few	TRBJ1-1
CASSVAGHMNTEAFF	TGTGCCAGCAGCGTAGCAGGACACATGAACACTGAAGCTTTCTTT	TRBV9	NA	NA	TRBJ1-1
CASSIVGSAYSDQYF	TGTGCCAGTAGTATAGTGGGGAGCGCCTACAGTGACCAGTACTTC	TRBV19	NA	once	TRBJ2-5
CASSYIGVDTQYF	TGTGCCAGCAGTTACATCGGGGTTGATACGCAGTATTTT	TRBV6-5	NA	NA	TRBJ2-3
CASSIQGPSTGELFF	TGTGCCAGTAGTATACAGGGACCCAGCACCGGGGAGCTGTTTTTT	TRBV19	NA	NA	TRBJ2-2
CASSGGGDYGYTF	TGTGCCAGTAGTGGCGGGGGGGACTATGGCTACACCTTC	TRBV19	NA	NA	TRBJ1-2
CASSPTWTVGFPYTF	TGCGCCAGCAGCCCTACCTGGACAGTCGGGTTTCCCTACACCTTC	TRBV4-1	NA	NA	TRBJ1-2